The entry below describes one T cell receptor beta chain. Germline CDR1 and CDR2: SGHDT and YYEEEE. This CDR3 comprises 17 residues. The V and J ends lost 5 bases and 4 bases, in that order; junction bases with no gene match: 12. The sample is drawn from a study of blood T cell repertoires in COVID-19. Study in general: The United States, Italy and Spain provided the acute and convalescent COVID-19 samples.

The repertoire was sequenced with immunoSEQ multiplex PCR; TCRdb's copy has only in-frame clones and lacks some. The data hold 140,000 or so clones, with roughly 84% observed a single time. This chain links TRBV5-6 with TRBJ2-5, with 12 bases matching TRBD1. Input material: peripheral blood. The origin of this receptor is a man aged 60 to 69 with active or convalescent COVID-19. The DNA of the CDR3 is TGTGCCAGCAGTCCGGGACAGGGGGCCCCAAGGGGAGAGACCCAGTACTTC. The encoded protein is CASSPGQGAPRGETQYF.